The subject of this entry is one T cell receptor beta chain. Germline V gene lookup returns CDR1 SGHDT and CDR2 YYEEEE. The CDR3 has 11 residues. V dropped 4 bases and J dropped 12 bases, with 10 bases sitting between them. This entry comes from a study of T-cell reconstitution after alpha-beta-depleted transplantation in children. Construction of the TCRbeta library involved unique molecular identifiers. One entry per CDR3 protein results from TCRdb running MiXCR on the PCR reads. Of about 540,000 distinct CDR3 sequences in the sample, 15% to 20% were seen once. The TCR sequence derives from a human donor who donated a stem cell graft to a child with acute lymphoblastic leukemia. Sample: PBMCs from the stem cell graft donor, taken from the stem cell graft. The chain couples TRBV5-6 to TRBJ1-4, with a possible D match to TRBD1 (5 bases). The CDR3 DNA is TGTGCCAGCAGCCAAAGCAGGGAACTGTTTTTT. Residues: CASSQSRELFF.